This T cell receptor (beta chain) was identified during a study of T cell repertoires in cytomegalovirus infection (dated by TCRdb to between 2018 and 2021). About the full investigation: Alongside well-studied HLA-B-restricted epitopes, the peptide stimulations were aimed at recently identified HLA-C-restricted CMV epitopes, whose presentation resists viral immunomodulation. Donor HLA type was relevant to the analysis, as public TCR beta signatures indicated carriage of CMV infection together with the matching HLA type. Summary of the overall study and its limitations: The ex vivo response was dominated by HLA-C-restricted CMV-specific TCR beta clonotypes, and the single most frequent clonotype in two of eight donors was supplied by these HLA-C-restricted clonotypes. In both this cohort and an independent cohort of some 380 donors, the cumulative frequency of public TCR beta family members distinguished carriers of CMV infection plus the relevant HLA type.

Explained via the paper, the treatment or condition label denotes: in vitro stimulation with specific CMV peptide epitopes to enrich CMV-specific T cells. To note about this clonotype: No antigen is known for it. No base quality values were provided; no much bigger clone lies one nucleotide off.

Reads for this sample came from an Illumina HiSeq 1500. Starting from the raw public reads, TCRdb applied fastp trimming at Q25, assembled clones with MiXCR and retained in-frame beta chains. Here each entry gathers all rows of one CDR3 protein and keeps the most common genes and DNA. This sample is represented by about 480,000 distinct CDR3 sequences; about 33% of them were singletons. The ten biggest clones cover 15% to 20% of the sample. The CDR3 starts with the cysteine, ends with the phenylalanine, and has 13 residues. Left in the record is the CDR3 DNA by itself, 39 bases read in frame from the first base. In the germline V gene, CDR1 corresponds to SGHRS and CDR2 to YFSETQ. After removal of 5 bases from V and 7 bases from J, the junction retains 6 bases not matched to a gene.

The source is a human donor in good health (CMV status not recorded). Some clones in this sample may be carry-over from other donors' samples. The chain joins TRBV5-1 to TRBJ2-1; 7 central bases correspond to TRBD2. Sample: cultured PBMCs, taken from culture after CMV antigen stimulation. This receptor carries the CDR3 CASRAAGVNEQFF. The nucleotide sequence is TGCGCCAGCAGGGCTGCGGGAGTTAATGAGCAGTTCTTC.